This T cell receptor (beta chain) derives from a study of T cell repertoires in cytomegalovirus infection. Points from the study as a whole: Cumulative public TCR beta family frequency identified CMV carriers with the relevant HLA. HLA-C-restricted CMV-specific TCR beta clonotypes prevailed in the ex vivo response.

MiXCR, run by TCRdb on the reads, gives a single entry per CDR3 protein. The repertoire holds approximately 730,000 distinct CDR3 sequences, with 29% as singletons. V lost 6 bases to trimming and J lost 3 bases; unmatched junction nucleotides: 4. CDR1 MNHEY and CDR2 SMNVEV come from the germline V gene (reference sequence). The CDR3 has 14 amino acids. This clonotype was counted only a few times. Antigen unknown. The rearrangement joins TRBV27 to TRBJ2-3; 9 bases agree with TRBD2. The sample was cultured CD8+ T cells from PBMCs, taken from culture after CMV antigen stimulation. The clonotype originates from a human donor in good health (CMV status not recorded). Some clones in this sample may be carry-over from other donors' samples. The CDR3 protein is CASSGLALTDTQYF. CDR3 coding DNA: TGTGCCAGCAGCGGACTAGCGCTTACAGATACGCAGTATTTT.